Shown below are 28 T cell receptor beta chains from a single sample sequenced in a study of technical replicates of blood from a handful of donors. Repertoires were generated with immunoSEQ multiplex PCR, while TCRdb's copy carries only in-frame clones and drops some. The sample yields approximately 76,000 clones, roughly nine tenths seen once. Sequenced: T cells isolated from PBMCs. The receptors were sampled from a human donor in good health.

This sequence joins TRBV13 and TRBJ2-1; 11 positions agree with TRBD2. After removal of 0 bases from V and 9 bases from J, the junction contained 7 bases not matched to a gene. The CDR3 length is 16 residues. Per germline, CDR1 PRHDT and CDR2 FYEKMQ (reference sequence). CDR3 in amino acids: CASSLGLAGERSEQFF. The DNA of the CDR3 is TGTGCCAGCAGCTTAGGACTAGCGGGAGAGAGGAGTGAGCAGTTCTTC.

V and J are TRBV11-2 and TRBJ1-1; D ambiguous. Germline V gene lookup returns CDR1 SGHAT and CDR2 FQNNGV. V lost 2 bases, J lost 5 bases, and 6 bases lay in between. The CDR3 loop spans 12 amino acids. As DNA, the CDR3 is TGTGCCAGCAGCTTATCCCCGACTGAAGCTTTCTTT. Amino acid sequence: CASSLSPTEAFF.

Only a few counts were recorded for this clone. The rearrangement joins TRBV30 to TRBJ1-5; 11 nucleotides line up with TRBD1. With V trimmed by 2 bases and J by 5 bases, 5 bases remained unmatched. CDR3 length: 15 residues. In germline, CDR1 is GTSNPN, CDR2 SVGIG (reference sequence). The CDR3 sequence: CAWSWRDRGDQPQHF. CDR3 nucleotide sequence: TGTGCCTGGAGTTGGCGGGACAGGGGGGATCAGCCCCAGCATTTT.

This chain links TRBV11-3 with TRBJ2-2; D is unresolved. Trimming removed 0 bases at V and 7 bases at J, with 12 bases between. Germline V gene sequence: CDR1 SGHNT, CDR2 YENEEA. The CDR3 length is 15 residues. In nucleotides, the CDR3 is TGTGCCAGCAGCTTAGAAGGCGGATACGGCGGGGAGCTGTTTTTT. This codes for CASSLEGGYGGELFF.

The V call is TRBV5-4, the J call TRBJ1-6; D gene uncertain. The CDR3 loop spans 15 amino acids. Germline CDR1 is SGHNT and CDR2 is YYREEE (reference sequence). V was cut by 1 base and J by 8 bases, with 13 bases left in between. The CDR3 DNA is TGTGCCAGCAGCTTGTGGCAGGCGACGGATTCACCCCTCCACTTT. It encodes CASSLWQATDSPLHF. Full variable domain (remainder filled in from reference TRBV5-4 and TRBJ1-6): ETGVTQSPTHLIKTRGQQVTLRCSSQSGHNTVSWYQQALGQGPQFIFQYYREEENGRGNFPPRFSGLQFPNYSSELNVNALELDDSALYLCASSLWQATDSPLHFGNGTRLTVT.

The V call is TRBV6-6, the J call TRBJ1-5; a possible D gene is TRBD1 (5 bases). From germline, CDR1 is MNHNY and CDR2 SVGAGI (reference sequence). V was pared by 2 bases and J by 8 bases, with 19 bases between. This CDR3 region has 16 residues. The CDR3 region has the DNA TGTGCCAGCAGTTACGCCCGGGAGCCCTTAGGGGAGCCCCAGCATTTT. Translating gives CASSYAREPLGEPQHF.

V and J are TRBV28 and TRBJ2-7; TRBD2 agrees at 7 bases. Germline loops: CDR1 MDHEN, CDR2 SYDVKM. The CDR3 has 14 amino acids. The junction had 9 bases not matched to a gene; V was cut back by 4 bases and J by 6 bases. The CDR3: CASSWRGGVGEQYF. The DNA for the CDR3 is TGTGCCAGCAGTTGGCGCGGGGGAGTGGGCGAGCAGTACTTC.

The rearrangement links TRBV5-1 to TRBJ2-1; TRBD1 matches 9 bases. The CDR3 spans 15 residues. Germline trimming cut 3 bases from V and 5 bases from J; bases unmatched to any gene: 6. Germline V CDR1 and CDR2: SGHRS, YFSETQ. CDR3 amino acids: CASSWGDRADNEQFF. The CDR3 DNA reads as TGCGCCAGCAGCTGGGGGGACAGGGCGGACAATGAGCAGTTCTTC.

The chain carries TRBV5-1 and TRBJ1-3; the D gene is possibly TRBD1 (5 bases). CDR1 is SGHRS and CDR2 is YFSETQ in the germline V gene. V was cut by 0 bases and J by 4 bases, with 5 bases left in between. This CDR3 region has 13 residues. Written as DNA, the CDR3 is TGCGCCAGCAGCTTGGGACAGGGAAACACCATATATTTT. Translated: CASSLGQGNTIYF.

CDR3 nucleotide sequence: TGTGCCAGCGGACAGGTATATATGAACACTGAAGCTTTCTTT. It yields the protein CASGQVYMNTEAFF. The chain couples TRBV7-9 to TRBJ1-1, with 7 bases fitting TRBD1. CDR1 SEHNR and CDR2 FQNEAQ come from the germline V gene (reference sequence). The V and J ends lost 8 bases and 0 bases, in that order; junction bases with no gene match: 6. The CDR3 loop spans 14 amino acids.

The chain couples TRBV13 to TRBJ1-2; 7 bases map to TRBD1. The CDR3 totals 15 residues. V trimming: 5 bases; J trimming: 5 bases; junction bases outside the gene matches: 11. The germline CDR1 and CDR2 sequences are PRHDT and FYEKMQ (reference sequence). Written as DNA, the CDR3 is TGTGCCAGCAGCCGAGTCCCCGGGACAGAGTATGGCTACACCTTC. It yields the protein CASSRVPGTEYGYTF.

CDR3 coding DNA: TGCGCCAGCAGCCAACGGGAGTCAACTAATGAAAAACTGTTTTTT. This gives the protein CASSQRESTNEKLFF. The rearrangement links TRBV4-1 to TRBJ1-4, with no clear D. Trimming left V 2 bases short and J 0 bases short, with 7 bases between. The CDR3 totals 15 residues. The germline gives CDR1 MGHRA, CDR2 YSYEKL.

The rearrangement links TRBV7-8 to TRBJ1-1; D uncertain. In germline, CDR1 is SGHVS, CDR2 FQNEAQ. Trimming cost V 5 bases and J 0 bases, with 7 bases left between them. The CDR3 is made up of 13 amino acids. In DNA, the CDR3 is TGTGCCAGCAGCCGGCAGGTGAACACTGAAGCTTTCTTT. Its protein product is CASSRQVNTEAFF.

The V and J genes are TRBV6-6 and TRBJ2-3; D gene uncertain. Germline V gene data show CDR1 as MNHNY and CDR2 as SVGAGI (reference sequence). V lost 4 bases to trimming and J lost 2 bases, with 7 bases between them. The CDR3 consists of 13 residues. This chain's CDR3 is CASSLVNTDTQYF. For the CDR3, the DNA is TGTGCCAGCAGTTTAGTCAACACAGATACGCAGTATTTT.

The V call is TRBV29-1, the J call TRBJ1-1; D might be TRBD1 (5 bases). The CDR3 runs 12 residues. V shed 3 bases and J shed 4 bases, with 9 bases lying between them. Germline assignment: CDR1 SQVTM and CDR2 ANQGSEA. The CDR3 sequence is CSVDGGITEAFF. The DNA for the CDR3 is TGCAGCGTTGACGGGGGGATCACTGAAGCTTTCTTT.

CDR3 loop: CASSFREGVQETQYF. The DNA of the CDR3 is TGTGCCAGCAGCTTCAGGGAAGGCGTCCAAGAGACCCAGTACTTC. V and J are TRBV7-9 and TRBJ2-5; TRBD1 is a possible D gene (5 bases). This CDR3 has 15 amino acids. CDR1 and CDR2 from the germline V gene are SEHNR and FQNEAQ (reference sequence). The V gene lost 3 bases and the J gene lost 1 base, with 12 bases spanning the gap.

The J gene is TRBJ2-7, the V gene TRBV7-9; 12 nucleotides align to TRBD2. This CDR3 is built from 19 residues. The V and J ends lost 2 bases and 0 bases, in that order; junction bases with no gene match: 11. Germline values: CDR1 SEHNR, CDR2 FQNEAQ (reference sequence). The DNA of the CDR3 is TGTGCCAGCAGCTTATATCTACTAGCGGGGGGCCAGAGCTCCTACGAGCAGTACTTC. The encoded protein is CASSLYLLAGGQSSYEQYF.

The V call is TRBV7-6, the J call TRBJ2-2; 7 positions match TRBD2. The length of the CDR3 is 16 residues. Trimming cost V 1 base and J 5 bases; bases outside gene matches: 7. Per germline, CDR1 SGHVS and CDR2 FNYEAQ. The CDR3 is CASSLGSGGSTGELFF. The CDR3 DNA reads TGTGCCAGCAGCTTAGGAAGTGGCGGGAGTACCGGGGAGCTGTTTTTT.

The chain links TRBV7-9 to TRBJ2-7; TRBD1 aligns across 9 bases. Losses at the gene ends were 5 bases for V and 3 bases for J; bases not matched to a gene: 11. The CDR3 sequence is 16 residues long. Germline-derived CDR1 and CDR2 are SEHNR and FQNEAQ (reference sequence). CDR3 amino acids: CASSPLPGTGNYEQYF. In DNA, the CDR3 is TGTGCCAGCAGCCCGCTCCCCGGGACAGGGAACTACGAGCAGTACTTC.

The V and J genes are TRBV12-2 and TRBJ2-5; the D call in the table, TRBD1, was not verified against the DNA. TRBV12-2 is classified as a pseudogene. The CDR3 is made up of 23 amino acids. The CDR3 region is CASRLADRDGALGGREFQETQYF. CDR3 in DNA: TGTGCAAGTCGCTTAGCAGACAGGGATGGGGCCCTCGGGGGTCGCGAATTCCAAGAGACCCAGTACTTC.

The sample holds a few counts of this clone. The gene calls are TRBV5-8 and TRBJ1-1; D possibly corresponds to TRBD1 (5 bases). Deletions cut 2 bases from V and 0 bases from J, with 14 bases between. The CDR3 covers 16 residues. CDR1 is SGHTS and CDR2 is YDEGEE in the germline V gene. CDR3: CASSFTGGSMNTEAFF. The CDR3 DNA follows: TGTGCCAGCAGCTTCACGGGGGGATCGATGAACACTGAAGCTTTCTTT. Variable domain in full (rest from reference TRBV5-8 and TRBJ1-1): EAGVTQSPTHLIKTRGQQATLRCSPISGHTSVYWYQQALGLGLQFLLWYDEGEERNRGNFPPRFSGRQFPNYSSELNVNALELEDSALYLCASSFTGGSMNTEAFFGQGTRLTVV.

This chain uses TRBV18 with TRBJ2-6; no clear D. The CDR3 runs to 14 residues. The germline V gene has CDR1 KGHSH and CDR2 LQKENI. V shed 6 bases and J shed 3 bases, with 9 bases lying between them. The CDR3 reads CASSQTGGANVLTF. CDR3 coding DNA: TGTGCCAGCTCCCAGACTGGTGGGGCCAACGTCCTGACTTTC.

V usage is TRBV2 and J usage is TRBJ2-3; TRBD1 is a possible D gene (6 bases). V was clipped by 8 bases and J by 4 bases, with 13 bases between them. Germline V gene sequence: CDR1 SNHLY, CDR2 FYNNEI. The CDR3 has 13 amino acids. The CDR3 spells CASLITGSDTQYF. The DNA for the CDR3 is TGTGCCAGCTTAATAACAGGGTCAGATACGCAGTATTTT.

This clone appeared once. The CDR3 region is CASSLTLLGQSEETQYF. The CDR3 DNA follows: TGTGCCAGCAGCTTAACCCTTCTGGGACAGAGTGAAGAGACCCAGTACTTC. This chain uses TRBV7-9 with TRBJ2-5; TRBD1 matches at 7 bases. After removal of 2 bases from V and 3 bases from J, the junction contained 12 bases not matched to a gene. CDR1 and CDR2 (germline): SEHNR, FQNEAQ (reference sequence). CDR3 length: 17 residues.

The chain employs TRBV6-5 and TRBJ2-1, with 10 positions matching TRBD1. The CDR3 is made up of 16 amino acids. Germline V lookup: CDR1 MNHEY, CDR2 SVGAGI. The J segment lost 3 bases and the V segment lost 4 bases, leaving 6 bases of the junction unmatched. The CDR3 region has the DNA TGTGCCAGCAGTTCCCCGGGACAGGGGTACTACAATGAGCAGTTCTTC. This translates into CASSSPGQGYYNEQFF.

V usage is TRBV19 and J usage is TRBJ2-3, with TRBD1 matching 7 bases. Unmatched junction bases numbered 8, after V lost 7 bases and J lost 4 bases. This CDR3 region has 14 residues. Germline CDR1 reads LNHDA; CDR2 reads SQIVND (reference sequence). The CDR3 coding sequence is TGTGCCAGTACCGCAACAGGGGTCCCAGATACGCAGTATTTT. Translated, it gives CASTATGVPDTQYF.

This chain uses TRBV2 with TRBJ2-1; 13 nucleotides align to TRBD2. The CDR3 consists of 15 residues. Trimming removed 6 bases from V and 10 bases from J; junction bases left unmatched: 9. Germline assignment: CDR1 SNHLY and CDR2 FYNNEI. The CDR3 region is CASRVGTSGAREQFF. CDR3 coding DNA: TGTGCCAGCAGGGTTGGGACTAGCGGGGCTAGGGAGCAGTTCTTC.

The chain carries TRBV30 and TRBJ2-5, with 7 bases lining up with TRBD1. V dropped 3 bases and J dropped 3; count of bases not matched to a gene: 7. Germline CDR1 GTSNPN, CDR2 SVGIG (reference sequence). This CDR3 comprises 14 residues. CDR3 residues: CAWRTGTAKETQYF. The CDR3 DNA reads TGTGCCTGGAGAACCGGGACAGCAAAAGAGACCCAGTACTTC.